This is a list of T cell receptor beta chains from one sample in a study of early T cells in non-severe SARS-CoV-2 infection. TCRdb processed the 5' RACE reads anew with MiXCR; each CDR3 protein has one entry. Altogether under 100,000 distinct CDR3 sequences are present, about 10% being singletons, with the ten largest covering approximately 5.4%. Sequenced material: whole blood. Receptors were obtained from an adult who was a healthcare worker with PCR-confirmed SARS-CoV-2 infection or an uninfected control (not recorded which). CDR3s include the opening cysteine and the closing phenylalanine or tryptophan. The order of the fields is J gene, V gene, clone size, CDR3 length, D gene, CDR3 protein, CDR3 DNA. A D gene is named only where the DNA matches it firmly. The size of a clone is reported for some rows only, either as once, few or many, or as a class for expanded clones.

TRBJ2-1	TRBV20-1	few	14	NA	CSARETGRRDEQFF	TGCAGTGCTAGAGAGACCGGACGGCGGGATGAGCAGTTCTTC
TRBJ2-1	TRBV12-5	NA	16	TRBD1	CASGLPGQGVSNEQFF	TGTGCTAGTGGTTTACCGGGACAGGGAGTCTCCAATGAGCAGTTCTTC
TRBJ2-1	TRBV2	NA	14	TRBD1	CASSRQGSYNEQFF	TGTGCCAGCAGTAGACAGGGCTCCTACAATGAGCAGTTCTTC
TRBJ2-7	TRBV19	few	14	NA	CASSIIGESYEQYF	TGTGCCAGTAGTATTATTGGCGAGTCCTACGAGCAGTACTTC
TRBJ1-2	TRBV2	few	15	NA	CASSSGTSANYGYTF	TGTGCCAGCAGTTCCGGGACATCCGCTAACTATGGCTACACCTTC
TRBJ1-1	TRBV12-3/TRBV12-4	NA	16	TRBD1	CASSPGQGRSGTEAFF	TGTGCCAGCAGCCCCGGACAGGGACGGTCGGGCACTGAAGCTTTCTTT
TRBJ1-1	TRBV6-6	many	15	TRBD1	CASSSPDRQNTEAFF	TGTGCCAGCAGTTCCCCGGACAGGCAGAACACTGAAGCTTTCTTT
TRBJ2-7	TRBV18	few	16	TRBD1	CASSPGFWQGDHEQYF	TGTGCCAGCTCACCAGGTTTTTGGCAGGGGGACCACGAGCAGTACTTC
TRBJ2-3	TRBV6-2/TRBV6-3	few	15	TRBD2	CASSYALAGVDTQYF	TGTGCCAGCAGTTACGCGCTAGCGGGAGTGGATACGCAGTATTTT
TRBJ2-2	TRBV20-1	NA	14	NA	CSAREPWGHVELFF	TGCAGTGCTAGAGAACCGTGGGGGCACGTGGAGCTGTTTTTT